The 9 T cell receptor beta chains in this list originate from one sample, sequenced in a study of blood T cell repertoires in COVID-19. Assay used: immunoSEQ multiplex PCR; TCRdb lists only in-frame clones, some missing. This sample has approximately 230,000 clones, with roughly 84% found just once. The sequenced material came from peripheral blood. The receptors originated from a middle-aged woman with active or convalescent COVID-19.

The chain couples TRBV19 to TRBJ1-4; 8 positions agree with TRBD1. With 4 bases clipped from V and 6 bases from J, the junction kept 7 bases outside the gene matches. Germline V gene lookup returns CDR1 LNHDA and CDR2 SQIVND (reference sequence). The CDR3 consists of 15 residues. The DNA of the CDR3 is TGTGCCAGTAGTAGATACAGGGGGAGTGATGAAAAACTGTTTTTT. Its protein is CASSRYRGSDEKLFF.

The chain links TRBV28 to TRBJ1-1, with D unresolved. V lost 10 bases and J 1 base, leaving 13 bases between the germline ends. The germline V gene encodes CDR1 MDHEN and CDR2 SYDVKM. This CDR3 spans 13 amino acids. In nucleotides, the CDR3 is TGTGCCATCAGCCGGGGTTCGAACACTGAAGCTTTCTTT. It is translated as CAISRGSNTEAFF.

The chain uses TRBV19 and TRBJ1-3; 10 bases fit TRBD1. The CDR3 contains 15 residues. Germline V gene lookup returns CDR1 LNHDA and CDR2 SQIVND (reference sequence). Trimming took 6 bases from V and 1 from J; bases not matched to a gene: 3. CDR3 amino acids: CASSRDRGSGNTIYF. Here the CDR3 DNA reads TGTGCCAGTAGCCGGGACAGGGGTTCTGGAAACACCATATATTTT.

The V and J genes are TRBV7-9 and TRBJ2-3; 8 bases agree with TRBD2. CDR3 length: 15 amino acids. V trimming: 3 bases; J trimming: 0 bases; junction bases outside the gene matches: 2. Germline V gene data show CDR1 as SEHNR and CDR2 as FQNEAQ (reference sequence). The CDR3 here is CASSLGLGSTDTQYF. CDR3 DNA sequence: TGTGCCAGCAGCTTGGGACTAGGGAGCACAGATACGCAGTATTTT.

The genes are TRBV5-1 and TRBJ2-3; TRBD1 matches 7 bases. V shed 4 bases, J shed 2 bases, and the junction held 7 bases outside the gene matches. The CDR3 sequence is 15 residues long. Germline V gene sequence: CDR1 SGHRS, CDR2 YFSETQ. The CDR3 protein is CASSARTGSTDTQYF. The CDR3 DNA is TGCGCCAGCAGCGCACGGACAGGATCCACAGATACGCAGTATTTT.

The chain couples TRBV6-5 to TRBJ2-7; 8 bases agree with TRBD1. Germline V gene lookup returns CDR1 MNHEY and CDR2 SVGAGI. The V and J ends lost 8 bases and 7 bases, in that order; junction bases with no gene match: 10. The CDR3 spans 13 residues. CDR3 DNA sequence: TGTGCCAGCTCAACCGGGACAGGTAGGGAGCAGTACTTC. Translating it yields CASSTGTGREQYF.

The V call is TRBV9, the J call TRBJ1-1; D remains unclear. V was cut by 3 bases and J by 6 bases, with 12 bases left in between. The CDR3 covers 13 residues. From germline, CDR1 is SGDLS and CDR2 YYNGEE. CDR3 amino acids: CASSGGMSSEAFF. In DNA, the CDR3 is TGTGCCAGCAGCGGAGGGATGAGCTCTGAAGCTTTCTTT.

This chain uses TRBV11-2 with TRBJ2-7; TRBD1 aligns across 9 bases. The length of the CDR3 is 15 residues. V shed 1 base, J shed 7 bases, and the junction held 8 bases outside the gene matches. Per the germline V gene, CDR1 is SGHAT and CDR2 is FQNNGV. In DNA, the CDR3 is TGTGCCAGCAGCTTAGGGGGGACAGGGAATGGAGAGCAGTACGTC. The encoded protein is CASSLGGTGNGEQYV.

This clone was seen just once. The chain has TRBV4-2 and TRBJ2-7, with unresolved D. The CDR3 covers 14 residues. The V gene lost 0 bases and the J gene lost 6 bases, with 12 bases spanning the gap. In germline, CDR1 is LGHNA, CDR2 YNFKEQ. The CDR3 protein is CASSQERGASEQYF. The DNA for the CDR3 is TGTGCCAGCAGCCAAGAGCGAGGTGCGAGCGAGCAGTACTTC.